These T cell receptor beta chains were read from a single sample in a study of blood T cells in healthy people across ages. TCRdb called the 5' RACE reads again in MiXCR, with one record for every CDR3 protein. The repertoire consists of some 1.4 million distinct CDR3 sequences, with around two fifths occurring once and the leading ten covering roughly 8.2%. Sequenced material: blood. These receptor sequences come from a woman aged 18-29 years in good health. CDR3s include the opening cysteine and the closing phenylalanine or tryptophan. The D gene is left open where the match is weak. Clone size is shown for a subset of rows, as once, few, many or a class of expanded clone.

>TRBV24-1|TRBJ2-1|NA|once
TGTGCCGTCAGGGGTAGGGGGAATTACAATGAGCAGTTCTTC
CAVRGRGNYNEQFF
>TRBV7-2|TRBJ2-3|NA|NA
TGTGCCAGCAGCCCATTTTCCCAAGGCGATACGCAGTATTTT
CASSPFSQGDTQYF
>TRBV6-1|TRBJ1-2|TRBD1|NA
TGTGCCAGCAGTGAGGGACAGGGGGTCGATGGCTACACCTTC
CASSEGQGVDGYTF
>TRBV7-9|TRBJ2-3|NA|many
TGTGCCAGCAGCTTTCTCAAAGGGGGAGGAGATACGCAGTATTTT
CASSFLKGGGDTQYF
>TRBV12-3/TRBV12-4|TRBJ2-7|TRBD1|NA
TGTGCCAGCAGGGGACAGGCGAGCTCCTACGAGCAGTACTTC
CASRGQASSYEQYF
>TRBV29-1|TRBJ2-1|NA|NA
TGCAGCGTCCAGACAAATGAGCAGTTCTTC
CSVQTNEQFF
>TRBV5-1|TRBJ2-1|TRBD2|NA
TGCGCCAGCAGCTTGTGGGGGAGGGTCGATGAGCAGTTCTTC
CASSLWGRVDEQFF
>TRBV12-3/TRBV12-4|TRBJ2-1|TRBD2|NA
TGTGCCAGCAGACAGCTAGCGGGGGTCTACAATGAGCAGTTCTTC
CASRQLAGVYNEQFF
>TRBV11-2|TRBJ2-7|TRBD1|few
TGTGCCAGCAGCTCCAAAGACAGGGGTAGAGGGTACGAGCAGTACTTC
CASSSKDRGRGYEQYF
>TRBV30|TRBJ1-2|TRBD1|NA
TGTGCCTGGAGTATCCAGGGGGCGCGTTCTGGCGGCTACACCTTC
CAWSIQGARSGGYTF
>TRBV10-3|TRBJ2-5|NA|NA
TGTGCCATCGCAGCTATTGGGTCGGGGTACCAAGAGACCCAGTACTTC
CAIAAIGSGYQETQYF
>TRBV10-3|TRBJ1-2|NA|many
TGTGCCATCAGTGGGGGGGCCCTGGACTATGGCTACACCTTC
CAISGGALDYGYTF
>TRBV29-1|TRBJ1-2|NA|NA
TGCAGCGCGGTCCCTCCAGGGTATGGCTACACCTTC
CSAVPPGYGYTF
>TRBV9|TRBJ2-2|NA|once
TGTGCCAGCAGCGCCGTGACCGGGGAGCTGTTTTTT
CASSAVTGELFF
>TRBV4-1|TRBJ2-7|TRBD1|many
TGCGCCAGCAGCGGGACAGGAGGATACGAGCAGTACTTC
CASSGTGGYEQYF
>TRBV28|TRBJ2-7|NA|NA
TGTGCCTTCGGAAGGAGCTCCTACGAGCAGTACTTC
CAFGRSSYEQYF
>TRBV20-1|TRBJ2-2|NA|NA
TGCAGTGCTAGAGATCCCCCCGGGGAGCTGTTTTTT
CSARDPPGELFF
>TRBV6-6|TRBJ1-2|NA|NA
TGTGCCAGCAGCCACTGGACAACCTATGGCTACACCTTC
CASSHWTTYGYTF
>TRBV7-9|TRBJ1-3|NA|NA
TGTGCCAGCAGGGAGGGAGCTGGAAACACCATATATTTT
CASREGAGNTIYF
>TRBV11-1|TRBJ2-6|NA|NA
TGTGCCAGTTACGGGACGAACTCTGGGGCCAACGTCCTGACTTTC
CASYGTNSGANVLTF
>TRBV27|TRBJ2-1|NA|once
TGTGCCAGCACCCACTTTGATGAGCAGTTCTTC
CASTHFDEQFF
>TRBV6-5|TRBJ1-4|TRBD1|NA
TGTGCCAGCAGGATACGACAGGGCGGTTGGGAAAAACTGTTTTTT
CASRIRQGGWEKLFF
>TRBV5-1|TRBJ1-1|NA|NA
TGCGCCAGCAGCCTCCCCGGGACCGAGACTTTCTTT
CASSLPGTETFF
>TRBV20-1|TRBJ2-5|TRBD2|NA
TGCAGTGTTCTAGCGGGGGGGACCCAGTACTTC
CSVLAGGTQYF
>TRBV2|TRBJ1-2|NA|once
TGTGCCAGCAGTGGGGGCAACCCGTATGGCTACACCTTC
CASSGGNPYGYTF
>TRBV18|TRBJ2-1|NA|few
TGTGCCAGCTCACCACAGAGCTACTACAATGAGCAGTTCTTC
CASSPQSYYNEQFF
>TRBV6-2/TRBV6-3|TRBJ2-1|NA|NA
TGTGCCAGCTTTCAGGCGGGTCATGAGCAGTTCTTC
CASFQAGHEQFF
>TRBV20-1|TRBJ2-5|TRBD1|NA
TGCAGTGCTGCTCCGACAGGGGTGTATGAGCAGTACTTC
CSAAPTGVYEQYF
>TRBV9|TRBJ2-1|TRBD1|NA
TGTGCCAGCAGCCCCCAATCGGCAGGGGGCTACAATGAGCAGTTCTTC
CASSPQSAGGYNEQFF
>TRBV29-1|TRBJ2-7|TRBD2|NA
TGCAGCGTTGAAGGGTTAGTAGCGGGAGAAAAATACGAGCAGTACTTC
CSVEGLVAGEKYEQYF
>TRBV5-4|TRBJ2-1|NA|NA
TGTGCCAGCAGCTGGGGCTCGGGATCGGGGAGGTACAATGAGCAGTTCTTC
CASSWGSGSGRYNEQFF
>TRBV6-5|TRBJ2-7|TRBD2|few
TGTGCCAGCAGTTCCACAACCGGGACTAGCGGAGTCCCTTACGAGCAGTACTTC
CASSSTTGTSGVPYEQYF
>TRBV2|TRBJ1-1|NA|NA
TGTGCCAGCAGTTCCGGGACGGACATGAACACTGAAGCTTTCTTT
CASSSGTDMNTEAFF
>TRBV6-1|TRBJ2-7|NA|NA
TGTGCCAGCATGGTCCCCGGCTACGAGCAGTACTTC
CASMVPGYEQYF
>TRBV7-2|TRBJ2-7|TRBD2|many
TGTGCCAGCAGCCCTAGCGGGGCGTACGAGCAGTACTTC
CASSPSGAYEQYF
>TRBV7-6|TRBJ1-2|NA|NA
TGTGCCAGCAGCTTAGGGGCCGGGACGGATCTTTATGGCTACACCTTC
CASSLGAGTDLYGYTF
>TRBV18|TRBJ2-7|TRBD2|NA
TGTGCCAGCTCACCTCGGGCTAGCGGGGACAATGAGCAGTACTTC
CASSPRASGDNEQYF
>TRBV7-9|TRBJ2-7|NA|many
TGTGCCAGCAGCTTACCAGATATCTACGAGCAGTACTTC
CASSLPDIYEQYF
>TRBV9|TRBJ2-7|TRBD2|few
TGTGCCAGCAGCATTGGGACTAGCGGCTACGAGCAGTACTTC
CASSIGTSGYEQYF
>TRBV15|TRBJ2-6|TRBD2|NA
TGTGCCACCAGCAGCCTTCTAGCGGGATTTGGGGCCAACGTCCTGACTTTC
CATSSLLAGFGANVLTF
>TRBV28|TRBJ2-4|NA|NA
TGTGCCAGCAGTGGACTGGACGGGGGAATGAATGAGCAGTACTTC
CASSGLDGGMNEQYF
>TRBV5-5|TRBJ2-1|NA|NA
TGTGCCAGCAGCTTCATCGGGGATGGCTACAATGAGCAGTTCTTC
CASSFIGDGYNEQFF
>TRBV20-1|TRBJ2-5|NA|NA
TGCAGTGCTGATAGGACAGAACAAGAGACCCAGTACTTC
CSADRTEQETQYF
>TRBV20-1|TRBJ2-1|TRBD2|few
TGCAGTGCTGGGGAGGGCAATGAGCAGTTCTTC
CSAGEGNEQFF
>TRBV3-1|TRBJ2-3|TRBD2|once
TGTGCCAGCAGCCAAACCGCGGGGGGCACAGATACGCAGTATTTT
CASSQTAGGTDTQYF
>TRBV4-1|TRBJ2-4|NA|NA
TGCGCCAGCAGCCAAGACCCCTCTGGAGGGAAGACCAAAAACATTCAGTACTTC
CASSQDPSGGKTKNIQYF
>TRBV3-1|TRBJ2-7|NA|NA
TGTGCCAGCAGCCAAGATCGCGGCGGGAAAAACATCTACGAGCAGTACTTC
CASSQDRGGKNIYEQYF
>TRBV20-1|TRBJ1-2|NA|few
TGCACCCCTCGTGGGTACGGGGAGAACTATGGCTACACCTTC
CTPRGYGENYGYTF
>TRBV15|TRBJ2-6|TRBD1|NA
TGTGCCACCAGCAGGGGACAGACTAACTCTGGGGCCAACGTCCTGACTTTC
CATSRGQTNSGANVLTF